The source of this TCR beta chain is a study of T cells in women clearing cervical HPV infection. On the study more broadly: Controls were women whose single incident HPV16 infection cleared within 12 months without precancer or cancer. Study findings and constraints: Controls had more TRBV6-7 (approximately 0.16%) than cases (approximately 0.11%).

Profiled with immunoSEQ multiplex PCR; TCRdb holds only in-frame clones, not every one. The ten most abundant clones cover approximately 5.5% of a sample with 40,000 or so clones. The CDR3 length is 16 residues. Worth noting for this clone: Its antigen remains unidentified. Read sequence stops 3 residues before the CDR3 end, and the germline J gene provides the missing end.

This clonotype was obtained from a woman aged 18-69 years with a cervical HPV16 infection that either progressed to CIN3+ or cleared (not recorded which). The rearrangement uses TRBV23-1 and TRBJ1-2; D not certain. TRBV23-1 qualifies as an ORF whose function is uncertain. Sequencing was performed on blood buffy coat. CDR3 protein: CASSQSSPLTNYDYTF. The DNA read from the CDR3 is TGCGCCAGCAGTCAATCATCCCCACTAACGAACTACGAC.